The clone carrying this T cell receptor (beta chain) turned up a few times. Its antigen is as yet unknown. These data originate in a study of spatial heterogeneity in lung cancer. Background on the study: Detected sequences consistently included more beta-chain ones than alpha-chain ones. Broader study findings: Ubiquitous expanded tumor TCRs surfaced in blood more at resection than they did at follow-up.

This CDR3 is 16 amino acids long. J was trimmed by 3 bases and V by 4 bases; bases with no gene match: 6. Germline lookup yields CDR1 LGHDT and CDR2 YNNKEL (reference sequence). Time point described: sample taken at primary tumor resection. Whole RNA was taken from tumor, nontumor lung or frozen PBMC; it was then sequenced unsorted. The donors were 72 patients with non-small cell lung cancer that was early-stage and untreated. Individual TCR cDNA molecules each bore their own unique molecular identifier. TCRdb re-called the 5' RACE reads with MiXCR, one entry per CDR3 protein. The table has tens of thousands of distinct CDR3 sequences, 15% to 20% seen once; the top ten hold 5.5% to 7%.

The specimen comprised PBMCs, sampled at surgery. The clonotype comes from a male donor with early-stage non-small cell lung cancer. The chain couples TRBV3-1 to TRBJ2-3; TRBD1 matches at 11 bases. The CDR3 DNA reads as TGTGCCAGCAGCCTACCCGGACAGGGGGCAACAGATACGCAGTATTTT. Translated, it gives CASSLPGQGATDTQYF.